What follows describes a single T cell receptor beta chain. These data belong to a study of blood T cell repertoires in COVID-19. In the study overall: Acute and convalescent COVID-19 samples came from the United States, Italy and Spain. PBMCs, B-cell-depleted T cells, or T cells were the source of the cDNA or gDNA that made up the material.

Original data processing: It was from reference gene primer amplification that nucleated cell counts were estimated. Generated by immunoSEQ multiplex PCR, the TCRdb table keeps only in-frame clones and is missing some. From that table come the V and J calls and clone size; the DNA was used to work out D and trimming. There are some 250,000 clones in the sample; approximately 86% occur only once, and more than 2.5% lies in the top ten. Material for sequencing was peripheral blood. This clonotype was obtained from a woman aged 25 to 39 who had recovered from COVID-19.

In nucleotides, the CDR3 is TGTGCCAGCAGCGTTCGCCCAGGGGAGGGGCGGAGTCTGAACACTGAAGCTTTCTTT. Its protein is CASSVRPGEGRSLNTEAFF. The genes are TRBV9 and TRBJ1-1; D is possibly TRBD1 (6 bases). CDR1 is SGDLS and CDR2 is YYNGEE in the germline V gene. Trimming removed 2 bases from V and 0 bases from J, with 23 bases in between. The CDR3 has 19 amino acids.